Presented here are 4 T cell receptor beta chains from one specimen sequenced in a study of vaccination and CD4 T cells after COVID-19 (dated by TCRdb to 2021 to 2024). The antigens for these receptors are not known. Receptor amplification or capture employed PCR. The instrument was an Illumina iSeq 100. DNA from cultured CD4+ T cells underwent TCR sequencing with the Oncomine TCR Beta short-read assay at the Johns Hopkins FTIC core. TCRdb reran the public reads through fastp at Q25 and MiXCR, keeping productive beta chains. Rows are combined by CDR3 protein, so each entry shows the most common genes and DNA. Counted in this sample were roughly 8,400 distinct CDR3 sequences; 55% to 65% of them appeared once. The ten top clones hold around an eighth of the sample. Sample treatment or condition, as interpreted from the label and publication: approximately nine-day PBMC culture with coronavirus spike peptide pools or control peptides (ViraFEST assay).

Sequenced here: cultured CD4+ T cells from blood, sampled after SARS-CoV-2 vaccination. These receptors were taken from a human donor with COVID-19.

This rearrangement joins TRBV6-2 or TRBV6-3 to TRBJ1-2; D perhaps matches TRBD1 (5 bases). Germline V gives CDR1 MNHEY, CDR2 SVGEGT. The V end lost 0 bases, the J end lost 4 bases, and 12 bases lay between the germline ends. The CDR3 spans 15 residues. The CDR3 nucleotides read TGTGCCAGCAGTTACTCCAGGGATCTTATCTATGGCTACACCTTC. Translation: CASSYSRDLIYGYTF.

This sequence joins TRBV24-1 and TRBJ2-3, with 7 positions matching TRBD1. This CDR3 spans 15 amino acids. The germline V gene has CDR1 KGHDR and CDR2 SFDVKD. J was trimmed by 1 base and V by 4 bases; bases with no gene match: 4. The CDR3 DNA sequence: TGTGCCACCAGTGAAGCCGGACAGGGCACAGATACGCAGTATTTT. Translating gives CATSEAGQGTDTQYF.

This sequence joins TRBV25-1 and TRBJ1-2; D ambiguous. Germline CDR1 reads MGHDK; CDR2 reads SYGVNS. This CDR3 has 13 residues. V was shortened by 4 bases and J by 6 bases, with 12 bases between the two germline ends. This CDR3 reads CASSGPALDGYTF. The CDR3 bases are TGTGCCAGCAGTGGGCCCGCTTTGGATGGCTACACCTTC.

This chain links TRBV11-2 with TRBJ2-7; perhaps TRBD1 as D (6 bases). The CDR3 covers 13 residues. The V gene's germline CDR1 is SGHAT and CDR2 FQNNGV. Trimming took 5 bases from V and 4 from J, leaving 12 bases between them. The CDR3 coding sequence is TGTGCCAGCAGCGCAGGGGAGTTGTACGAGCAGTACTTC. Translating gives CASSAGELYEQYF. Using reference TRBV11-2 and TRBJ2-7 for the parts outside the CDR3, the full variable domain is EAGVAQSPRYKIIEKRQSVAFWCNPISGHATLYWYQQILGQGPKLLIQFQNNGVVDDSQLPKDRFSAERLKGVDSTLKIQPAKLEDSAVYLCASSAGELYEQYFGPGTRLTVT.